Listed below are T cell receptor beta chains from one sample, sequenced in a study of response to subunit inactivated influenza vaccine. One entry per CDR3 protein, called by TCRdb with MiXCR from the RT-PCR reads. This sample yields 860,000 or so distinct CDR3 sequences, of which 20% to 25% are seen a single time; roughly 10% belongs to the top ten. This sample comprised PBMCs from blood, obtained roughly 5 days after vaccination. These TCRs come from a man aged 50-60 years who received an inactivated influenza vaccine. Each CDR3 is given with its conserved first and last residue. A D gene is named only where the DNA matches it firmly. Where a row states a size, it is once, few, many or the class of an expanded clone; other rows omit it.

J gene | clone size | D gene | V gene | CDR3 DNA | CDR3 protein
TRBJ1-1 | - | - | TRBV7-9 | TGTGCCAGCAGCGCTACAGGGATTCGGGGGAACACTGAAGCTTTCTTT | CASSATGIRGNTEAFF
TRBJ2-3 | few | - | TRBV15 | TGTGCCACCAGCGAGTTCAGGGTTCATACGCAGTATTTT | CATSEFRVHTQYF
TRBJ2-2 | - | TRBD2 | TRBV12-3/TRBV12-4 | TGTGCCAGCAGCTATTTAGCGGGGGGGGACACCGGGGAGCTGTTTTTT | CASSYLAGGDTGELFF
TRBJ2-4 | few | - | TRBV29-1 | TGCAGCGTTGGAACAGGGTCGGACATTCAGTACTTC | CSVGTGSDIQYF
TRBJ2-3 | - | TRBD2 | TRBV6-2/TRBV6-3 | TGTGCCAGCAGTTCCACTCAGCGGGGGCCGACTCATACGCAGTATTTT | CASSSTQRGPTHTQYF
TRBJ1-3 | many | - | TRBV12-3/TRBV12-4 | TGTGCCAGCATCGATCGGGCAGGGGGAAACACCATATATTTT | CASIDRAGGNTIYF
TRBJ2-5 | many | - | TRBV5-6 | TGTGCCAGCAGTTTTGTGGAGACCCAGTACTTC | CASSFVETQYF
TRBJ2-7 | few | TRBD1 | TRBV7-2 | TGTGCCAGCAGCTTACCCCTAGGACAGGGATCCTCCTACGAGCAGTACTTC | CASSLPLGQGSSYEQYF
TRBJ2-7 | - | - | TRBV7-2 | TGTGCCAGCAGCCCCCCCCCCTTAAGCTCCTACGAGCAGTACTTC | CASSPPPLSSYEQYF
TRBJ2-3 | few | TRBD2 | TRBV20-1 | TGCAGTGCTAGAGATACTAGCGGGACCCCAGATACGCAGTATTTT | CSARDTSGTPDTQYF
TRBJ2-1 | - | - | TRBV10-3 | TGTGCCATCAGTGACCCCCGGCGGGGAGACAATGAGCAGTTCTTC | CAISDPRRGDNEQFF
TRBJ2-7 | - | TRBD2 | TRBV15 | TGTGCCACCAGCAGAGGACTAGCGGAGGCCTACGAGCAGTACTTC | CATSRGLAEAYEQYF
TRBJ2-5 | many | TRBD2 | TRBV7-2 | TGTGCCAGCAGCTTACTAGCGGGGACACAAGAGACCCAGTACTTC | CASSLLAGTQETQYF
TRBJ2-3 | many | - | TRBV27 | TGTGCCAGCAGTCCGGTTACAGGGAGGGGCACAGATACGCAGTATTTT | CASSPVTGRGTDTQYF
TRBJ2-1 | - | - | TRBV20-1 | TGCAGTGCTCTGAGTGGGAGAGGGAGATCCAATGAGCAGTTCTTC | CSALSGRGRSNEQFF
TRBJ2-5 | many | - | TRBV5-1 | TGTGCCAGCAGCTTAGGACAGACTCAAGAGACCCAGTACTTC | CASSLGQTQETQYF
TRBJ1-2 | few | - | TRBV5-6 | TGTGCCAGCAGCTTCCCCGGCTTTGGCTACACCTTC | CASSFPGFGYTF
TRBJ2-7 | - | TRBD1 | TRBV7-9 | TGTGCCAGCAGCCGTCGACAGGGGCTCTACGAGCAGTACTTC | CASSRRQGLYEQYF
TRBJ2-7 | few | TRBD1 | TRBV29-1 | TGCAGCGTCACTACTTGGGACAGGGGAAACGAGCAGTACTTC | CSVTTWDRGNEQYF
TRBJ2-5 | few | TRBD2 | TRBV7-6 | TGTGCCAGCAGCTTAGAAGGGACTAGTAACCAAGAGACCCAGTACTTC | CASSLEGTSNQETQYF
TRBJ2-3 | - | TRBD2 | TRBV4-3 | TGCGCCAGCAGTGATTATGGGAGGGCCCAAGATACGCAGTATTTT | CASSDYGRAQDTQYF
TRBJ2-1 | many | - | TRBV29-1 | TGCAGCGTTCGACGGACCAAGGTCGATGAGCAGTTCTTC | CSVRRTKVDEQFF
TRBJ2-1 | few | - | TRBV20-1 | TGCAGTGCTAGATGGGACGTAGGCTCCTACAATGAGCAGTTCTTC | CSARWDVGSYNEQFF
TRBJ2-1 | few | - | TRBV6-7 | TGTGCCAGCAGTTACTCGTTCTTTCAGGGGCAAAATGAGCAGTTCTTC | CASSYSFFQGQNEQFF
TRBJ1-6 | few | - | TRBV6-1 | TGTGCCAGCAGTGAGGACGGGGTTTATAATTCACCCCTCCACTTT | CASSEDGVYNSPLHF
TRBJ2-3 | - | - | TRBV15 | TGTGCCACCAGCAGAGAGCAGGGATCCAATACGCAGTATTTT | CATSREQGSNTQYF
TRBJ2-3 | - | - | TRBV10-3 | TGTGCCACTAAGAAGGGGATAACAAGCACAGATACGCAGTATTTT | CATKKGITSTDTQYF
TRBJ2-4 | - | - | TRBV16 | TGTGCCAGCAGCCAAACGGCTCTAGCCAAAAACATTCAGTACTTC | CASSQTALAKNIQYF
TRBJ2-1 | - | - | TRBV20-1 | TGCAGTGCCGCAGCCGGCAGGGGTAATGAGCAGTTCTTC | CSAAAGRGNEQFF
TRBJ2-2 | - | - | TRBV29-1 | TGCAGCGTTCGGGCGGGAGGGGAGCTGTTTTTT | CSVRAGGELFF
TRBJ2-1 | few | TRBD1 | TRBV27 | TGTGCCAGCAGTTTAAGTACAGGGGGGTATGGCAATGAGCAGTTCTTC | CASSLSTGGYGNEQFF
TRBJ2-3 | - | - | TRBV7-6 | TGTGCCAGCAGCTTAGGTCCGGCCCCCAAACAAATGGGCACAGATACGCAGTATTTT | CASSLGPAPKQMGTDTQYF
TRBJ2-7 | - | TRBD2 | TRBV4-3 | TGCGCCAGCAGCCAACACGCCGGGCTAGCGGGAAACAACGAGCAGTACTTC | CASSQHAGLAGNNEQYF
TRBJ1-4 | few | - | TRBV5-5 | TGTGCCAGCAGCTTGGAGAGGGGCGGGGGTAATGAAAAACTGTTTTTT | CASSLERGGGNEKLFF
TRBJ1-1 | - | - | TRBV27 | TGTGCCAGCAGTTTATCGCCGAGATTTGAAATGAACACTGAAGCTTTCTTT | CASSLSPRFEMNTEAFF
TRBJ2-3 | - | TRBD2 | TRBV5-1 | TGCGCCAGCAGCTTGCTTAGCGGGAGGACAGATACGCAGTATTTT | CASSLLSGRTDTQYF
TRBJ2-5 | - | - | TRBV7-3 | TGTGCCAGCAGCTTAGGACGGACCCAGACCCAGTACTTC | CASSLGRTQTQYF
TRBJ2-5 | - | TRBD1 | TRBV27 | TGTGCCAGCCGAGGGACAGGGGTGTACCAAGAGACCCAGTACTTC | CASRGTGVYQETQYF
TRBJ2-5 | few | - | TRBV14 | TGTGCCAGCAGCCAAGCTCTAGCGCGGGCAGAGACCCAGTACTTC | CASSQALARAETQYF
TRBJ2-7 | - | - | TRBV18 | TGTGCCAGCTCACTAATGGGACAAACCCCCTACGAGCAGTACTTC | CASSLMGQTPYEQYF
TRBJ2-7 | - | - | TRBV4-2 | TGTGCCAGCAGCCAAGGAAGCGTGTTGGCGGGCGGCGAGCAGTACTTC | CASSQGSVLAGGEQYF
TRBJ2-7 | few | TRBD2 | TRBV7-2 | TGTGCCAGCAGCAACCAGCGGGGGCGGACCTACGAGCAGTACTTC | CASSNQRGRTYEQYF
TRBJ2-4 | - | - | TRBV20-1 | TGCAGTGCTTTCGGACCCAACTATGGAAACATTCAGTACTTC | CSAFGPNYGNIQYF